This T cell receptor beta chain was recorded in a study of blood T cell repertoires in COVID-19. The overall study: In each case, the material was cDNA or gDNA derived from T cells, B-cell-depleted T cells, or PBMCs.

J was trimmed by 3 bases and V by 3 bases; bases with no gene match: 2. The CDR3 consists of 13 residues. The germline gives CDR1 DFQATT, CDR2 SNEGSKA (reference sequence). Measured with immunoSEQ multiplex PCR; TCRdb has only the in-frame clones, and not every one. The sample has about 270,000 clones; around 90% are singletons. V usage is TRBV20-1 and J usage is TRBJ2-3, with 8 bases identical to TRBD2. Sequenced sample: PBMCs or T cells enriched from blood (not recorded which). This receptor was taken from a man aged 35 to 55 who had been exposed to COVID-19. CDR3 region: CSASSGTTDTQYF. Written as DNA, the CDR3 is TGCAGTGCTAGTAGCGGGACTACAGATACGCAGTATTTT.